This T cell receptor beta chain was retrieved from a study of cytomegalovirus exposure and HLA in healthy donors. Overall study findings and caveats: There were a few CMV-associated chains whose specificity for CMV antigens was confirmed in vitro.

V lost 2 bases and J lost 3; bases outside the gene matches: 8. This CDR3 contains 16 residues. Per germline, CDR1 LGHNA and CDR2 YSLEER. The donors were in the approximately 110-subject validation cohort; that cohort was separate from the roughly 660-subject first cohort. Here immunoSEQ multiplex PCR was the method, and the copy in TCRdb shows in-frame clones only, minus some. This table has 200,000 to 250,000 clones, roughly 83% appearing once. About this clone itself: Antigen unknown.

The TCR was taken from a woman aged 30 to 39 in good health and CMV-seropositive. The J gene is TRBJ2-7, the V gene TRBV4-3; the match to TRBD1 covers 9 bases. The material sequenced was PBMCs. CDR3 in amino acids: CASSQRGTGSLYEQYF. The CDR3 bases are TGCGCCAGCAGCCAAAGGGGGACAGGGTCTCTCTACGAGCAGTACTTC.